The sequence of this T cell receptor beta chain was determined in a study of blood T cells in healthy people across ages. Germline V CDR1 and CDR2: SNHLY, FYNNEI. This CDR3 is built from 14 residues. V dropped 7 bases and J dropped 0 bases, with 7 bases sitting between them. Combining a sample-barcoded 5' primer with a J-beta primer mix, a second PCR ran for roughly 7 to 12 cycles. One entry per CDR3 protein, called by TCRdb with MiXCR from the 5' RACE reads. The sample has 550,000 to 650,000 distinct CDR3 sequences, over 25% seen once. The same sample was also studied in work on T cells of mothers and their children.

This chain links TRBV2 with TRBJ2-6, with D perhaps TRBD2 (5 bases). The sample taken for sequencing was blood. This TCR derives from a boy between 2 and 10 years old in good health. Here the CDR3 reads CASTEGSGANVLTF. DNA of the CDR3: TGTGCCAGCACCGAGGGCTCTGGGGCCAACGTCCTGACTTTC.